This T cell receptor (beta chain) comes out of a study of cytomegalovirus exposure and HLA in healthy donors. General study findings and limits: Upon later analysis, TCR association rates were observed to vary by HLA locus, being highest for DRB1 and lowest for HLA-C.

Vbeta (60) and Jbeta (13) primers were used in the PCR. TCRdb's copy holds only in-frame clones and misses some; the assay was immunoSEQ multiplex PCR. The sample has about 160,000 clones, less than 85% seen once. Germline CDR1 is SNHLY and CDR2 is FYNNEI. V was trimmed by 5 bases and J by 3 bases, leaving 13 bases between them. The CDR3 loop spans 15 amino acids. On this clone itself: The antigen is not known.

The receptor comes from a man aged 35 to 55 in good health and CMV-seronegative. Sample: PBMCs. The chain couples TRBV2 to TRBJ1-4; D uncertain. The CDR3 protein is CASSRVIAANEKLFF. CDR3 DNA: TGTGCCAGCAGTAGAGTGATTGCTGCTAATGAAAAACTGTTTTTT.